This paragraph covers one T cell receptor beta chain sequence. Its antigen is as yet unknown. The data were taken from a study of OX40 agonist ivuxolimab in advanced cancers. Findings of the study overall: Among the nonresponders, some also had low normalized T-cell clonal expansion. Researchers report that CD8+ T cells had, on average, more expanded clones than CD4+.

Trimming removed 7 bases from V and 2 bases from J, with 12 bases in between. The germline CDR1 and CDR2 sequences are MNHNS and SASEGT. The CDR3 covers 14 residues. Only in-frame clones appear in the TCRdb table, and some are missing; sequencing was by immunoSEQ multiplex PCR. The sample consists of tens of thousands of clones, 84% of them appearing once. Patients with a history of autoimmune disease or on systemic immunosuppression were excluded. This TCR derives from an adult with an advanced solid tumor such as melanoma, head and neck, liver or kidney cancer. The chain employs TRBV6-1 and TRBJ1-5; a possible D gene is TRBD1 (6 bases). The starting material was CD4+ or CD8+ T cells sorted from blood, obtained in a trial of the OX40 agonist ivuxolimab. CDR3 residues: CASITGRGNQPQHF. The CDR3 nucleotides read TGTGCCAGCATTACAGGGAGGGGCAATCAGCCCCAGCATTTT.